Listed here are 26 T cell receptor beta chains from one sample, sequenced in a study of blood T cell repertoires in COVID-19. Assay: immunoSEQ multiplex PCR; the TCRdb copy retains only in-frame clones and omits some. Here the sample spans roughly 250,000 clones, about 88% being singletons. The sequenced material came from peripheral blood. The receptors here all came from a man aged 55 to 70 who had recovered from COVID-19.

The chain recombines TRBV27 with TRBJ1-6, with 10 bases matching TRBD1. The CDR3 is made up of 15 amino acids. Looked up from germline, CDR1 is MNHEY and CDR2 is SMNVEV (reference sequence). The V gene end was trimmed by 5 bases and the J gene end by 10 bases; junction bases not matched to a gene: 8. In DNA form, the CDR3 reads TGTGCCAGCAGTATTACGACAGGGGGCTTATCACCCCTCCACTTT. The encoded protein is CASSITTGGLSPLHF.

This chain connects TRBV5-8 to TRBJ1-4; 11 bases map to TRBD1. Trimming took 5 bases from V and 2 from J; bases not matched to a gene: 5. CDR1 is SGHTS and CDR2 is YDEGEE in the germline V gene. The CDR3 is made up of 16 amino acids. CDR3 loop: CASRPRTGGTNEKLFF. Written as DNA, the CDR3 is TGTGCCAGCAGGCCGAGGACAGGGGGCACTAATGAAAAACTGTTTTTT.

The chain couples TRBV30 to TRBJ2-2; maybe TRBD1 (5 bases). Germline V gene data show CDR1 as GTSNPN and CDR2 as SVGIG (reference sequence). The CDR3 runs to 17 residues. Trimming pared 0 bases from V and 1 base from J, leaving 15 bases between. The CDR3, as DNA: TGTGCCTGGAGTGTATTCTGGGGCCCCATGAACACCGGGGAGCTGTTTTTT. Its translation: CAWSVFWGPMNTGELFF.

The V and J genes are TRBV20-1 and TRBJ2-7; D gene uncertain. Germline V gene sequence: CDR1 DFQATT, CDR2 SNEGSKA (reference sequence). The V end lost 5 bases, the J end lost 8 bases, and 13 bases lay between the germline ends. CDR3 length: 11 residues. As DNA, the CDR3 is TGCAGTGCTGAAAACGAGCTGAAGCAGTACTTC. It yields the protein CSAENELKQYF.

In this sample, this clone turned up once. This sequence joins TRBV6-5 and TRBJ1-2, with D perhaps TRBD1 (6 bases). Per germline, CDR1 MNHEY and CDR2 SVGAGI. The V end was cut by 7 bases, the J end by 8 bases, with 23 bases between. The CDR3 spans 15 residues. The CDR3 DNA reads as TGTGCCAGCACCGAGGGTTATCCAGGGGCTGGCGGCTACACCTTC. Translating it yields CASTEGYPGAGGYTF.

This clone occurred once. The rearrangement joins TRBV27 to TRBJ2-2; 9 bases fit TRBD1. The V and J ends lost 5 bases and 8 bases, in that order; junction bases with no gene match: 9. The CDR3 covers 15 residues. The V gene's germline CDR1 is MNHEY and CDR2 SMNVEV (reference sequence). The chain's CDR3 is CASSRDRDWPGELFF. The CDR3 nucleotides read TGTGCCAGCAGTCGGGACAGGGATTGGCCGGGGGAGCTGTTTTTT.

V usage is TRBV7-6 and J usage is TRBJ2-3; 7 nucleotides align to TRBD2. This CDR3 has 16 residues. V lost 3 bases, J lost 4 bases, and 10 bases stayed unmatched. Germline V gene sequence: CDR1 SGHVS, CDR2 FNYEAQ. CDR3 sequence (DNA): TGTGCCAGCAGCTTTAACAGCGGGACCCCCCCAGATACGCAGTATTTT. The encoded protein is CASSFNSGTPPDTQYF.

The chain recombines TRBV9 with TRBJ2-7, with 7 bases identical to TRBD2. Germline V gene lookup returns CDR1 SGDLS and CDR2 YYNGEE. V shed 0 bases and J 0 bases; nucleotides not matched to a gene: 3. The CDR3 runs 15 residues. The CDR3: CASSVERGNSYEQYF. The CDR3 DNA follows: TGTGCCAGCAGCGTAGAGCGGGGTAACTCCTACGAGCAGTACTTC.

The rearrangement uses TRBV18 and TRBJ1-4; tentatively, D is TRBD1 (6 bases). CDR3 length equals 15 residues. The ends were cut back, 1 base at V and 7 bases at J, with 13 bases in the middle. Germline-derived CDR1 and CDR2 are KGHSH and LQKENI. The CDR3 DNA is TGTGCCAGCTCACCACTGGCGGCAGGGGCTGAAAAACTGTTTTTT. This gives the protein CASSPLAAGAEKLFF.

This clone is a singleton in its sample. The DNA of the CDR3 is TGTGCCAGCAGCTTACGCCCTCCAGGGGGATACACTGAAGCTTTCTTT. Translating gives CASSLRPPGGYTEAFF. The J gene is TRBJ1-1, the V gene TRBV7-8; the match to TRBD1 covers 7 bases. This CDR3 region has 16 residues. Trimming took 2 bases from V and 3 from J; bases not matched to a gene: 9. The V gene's germline CDR1 is SGHVS and CDR2 FQNEAQ.

The chain recombines TRBV7-6 with TRBJ2-5; 7 nucleotides agree with TRBD1. Germline CDR1 reads SGHVS; CDR2 reads FNYEAQ. CDR3 length: 16 residues. Trimming at V came to 4 bases and at J to 4 bases, leaving 12 bases not matched to a gene. The CDR3 reads CASSSSPGQRPETQYF. In nucleotides, the CDR3 is TGTGCCAGCAGCTCCTCTCCGGGACAGAGGCCAGAGACCCAGTACTTC. The variable domain in full, completed from reference TRBV7-6 and TRBJ2-5, reads GAGVSQSPRYKVTKRGQDVALRCDPISGHVSLYWYRQALGQGPEFLTYFNYEAQQDKSGLPNDRFSAERPEGSISTLTIQRTEQRDSAMYRCASSSSPGQRPETQYFGPGTRLLVL.

V gene TRBV27 combines with J gene TRBJ1-1; 7 bases match TRBD1. Germline CDR1 MNHEY, CDR2 SMNVEV (reference sequence). Unmatched junction bases numbered 9, after V lost 6 bases and J lost 2 bases. CDR3 length: 15 residues. The CDR3 DNA follows: TGTGCCAGCAGCCCTGCGGGGACAGCCAACACTGAAGCTTTCTTT. Translation: CASSPAGTANTEAFF.

DNA for the CDR3: TGTGCCAGCAGCCCCGGGACAGAAATTAAAAGGCAGTACTTC. Translated, it gives CASSPGTEIKRQYF. The V and J genes are TRBV5-4 and TRBJ2-7; 7 bases agree with TRBD1. CDR3 length equals 14 residues. CDR1 and CDR2 from the germline V gene are SGHNT and YYREEE (reference sequence). The trim removed 4 bases at V and 9 bases at J, leaving 13 bases unmatched.

At least ten counts were recorded for this clone. Here the CDR3 DNA reads TGTGCCAGCAGTTACTCGACAGGGGGCTACGAGCAGTACTTC. Encoded protein: CASSYSTGGYEQYF. The chain carries TRBV6-2 or TRBV6-3 and TRBJ2-7; TRBD1 matches 9 bases. CDR3 length: 14 residues. V dropped 0 bases and J dropped 3; count of bases not matched to a gene: 0. Germline V gene sequence: CDR1 MNHEY, CDR2 SVGEGT.

This clone has more than one count but fewer than ten. V and J are TRBV6-5 and TRBJ2-2; 7 nucleotides line up with TRBD1. With 5 bases clipped from V and 5 bases from J, the junction kept 5 bases outside the gene matches. CDR1 is MNHEY, CDR2 SVGAGI, per germline. The CDR3 contains 14 residues. The DNA for the CDR3 is TGTGCCAGCAGTAGGGGGACAGAAACCGGGGAGCTGTTTTTT. This translates into CASSRGTETGELFF.

The CDR3 is CASSPQAGGDEQYF. The CDR3 DNA reads TGTGCCAGCTCACCTCAGGCAGGGGGCGACGAGCAGTACTTC. The V call is TRBV18, the J call TRBJ2-7; 8 bases match TRBD1. This CDR3 has 14 amino acids. CDR1 and CDR2 from the germline V gene are KGHSH and LQKENI. V was pared by 3 bases and J by 5 bases, with 6 bases of the junction left unmatched.

The V call is TRBV5-6, the J call TRBJ1-1; no firm D call. Trimming left V 4 bases short and J 5 bases short, with 18 bases between. In germline, CDR1 is SGHDT, CDR2 YYEEEE. The CDR3 has 15 amino acids. The CDR3 bases are TGTGCCAGCAGCCGCCCGAGCGGGGATTGGACTGAAGCTTTCTTT. As protein: CASSRPSGDWTEAFF.

The V call is TRBV12-3 or TRBV12-4, the J call TRBJ2-2; no firm D call. The CDR3 extends over 12 amino acids. Deletions cut 6 bases from V and 8 bases from J, with 10 bases between. CDR3 residues: CASSFSSGELFF. As DNA, the CDR3 is TGTGCCAGCAGCTTCTCGTCGGGGGAGCTGTTTTTT.

The CDR3, as DNA: TGCGCCAGCTCTTCTCGAGCGGGCCCTATCTACGAGCAGTACTTC. As protein: CASSSRAGPIYEQYF. This sequence joins TRBV10-2 and TRBJ2-7; tentative D call: TRBD2 (6 bases). The CDR3 runs 15 residues. V lost 8 bases and J lost 3, with 20 bases in between. The germline V gene encodes CDR1 WSHSY and CDR2 SAAADI.

The chain employs TRBV12-1 and TRBJ1-5; the DNA was not compared with TRBD1, the D call given in the table. TRBV12-1 is a listed pseudogene. The CDR3 has 16 residues. The CDR3 DNA is TGTGCCAGCAGCTTTTGCAGGGATCGGAGCAATCAGCCCCAGCATTTT. Amino acids: CASSFCRDRSNQPQHF.

This clone has only one observation. The chain carries TRBV3-1 (or the pseudogene TRBV3-2) and TRBJ2-7; D remains unclear. The CDR3 is 14 residues long. Germline V gene data show CDR1 as LGHDT and CDR2 as YNNKEL (reference sequence). Trimming removed 2 bases at V and 7 bases at J, with 15 bases between. The CDR3 nucleotides read TGTGCCAGCAGCCAAAACAGTATCTCAAAGGAGCAGTACTTC. Its protein product is CASSQNSISKEQYF.

This chain joins TRBV19 and TRBJ2-4, with TRBD1 matching over 7 bases. In germline, CDR1 is LNHDA, CDR2 SQIVND (reference sequence). V gave up 3 bases and J gave up 0 bases; unmatched junction bases: 20. The length of the CDR3 is 21 residues. This CDR3 reads CASSIGTPLTQGVVAKNIQYF. The CDR3 DNA sequence: TGTGCCAGTAGTATTGGGACGCCCCTCACCCAGGGGGTTGTAGCCAAAAACATTCAGTACTTC.

This chain connects TRBV7-6 to TRBJ1-1; D unresolved. Trimming removed 5 bases at V and 11 bases at J, with 18 bases between. Germline CDR1 SGHVS, CDR2 FNYEAQ. The CDR3 contains 13 residues. This CDR3 reads CASSPQPMAGAFF. DNA for the CDR3: TGTGCCAGCAGCCCCCAGCCTATGGCGGGTGCTTTCTTT.

This clone was detected once. The rearrangement uses TRBV5-1 and TRBJ1-2; no clear D. Germline CDR1 and CDR2: SGHRS and YFSETQ. Trimming took 5 bases from V and 2 from J, leaving 19 bases between them. This CDR3 has 16 residues. The CDR3 spells CASSQADGTINYGYTF. For the CDR3, the DNA is TGCGCCAGCAGTCAAGCCGACGGAACTATAAACTATGGCTACACCTTC.

The V and J genes are TRBV24-1 and TRBJ1-5; D might be TRBD1 (6 bases). This CDR3 comprises 15 residues. Per germline, CDR1 KGHDR and CDR2 SFDVKD. V gave up 5 bases and J gave up 5 bases, with 15 bases separating them. This CDR3 reads CATSGADSPYQPQHF. Written as DNA, the CDR3 is TGTGCCACCAGTGGTGCGGACAGTCCCTATCAGCCCCAGCATTTT.

V is TRBV6-2 or TRBV6-3 and J is TRBJ2-7, with D tentatively TRBD2 (7 bases). Germline V gene data show CDR1 as MNHEY and CDR2 as SVGEGT. V was clipped by 0 bases and J by 5 bases, with 8 bases between them. The CDR3 spans 13 residues. Here the CDR3 reads CASSYSGGHEQYF. Written as DNA, the CDR3 is TGTGCCAGCAGTTACTCGGGGGGGCACGAGCAGTACTTC.